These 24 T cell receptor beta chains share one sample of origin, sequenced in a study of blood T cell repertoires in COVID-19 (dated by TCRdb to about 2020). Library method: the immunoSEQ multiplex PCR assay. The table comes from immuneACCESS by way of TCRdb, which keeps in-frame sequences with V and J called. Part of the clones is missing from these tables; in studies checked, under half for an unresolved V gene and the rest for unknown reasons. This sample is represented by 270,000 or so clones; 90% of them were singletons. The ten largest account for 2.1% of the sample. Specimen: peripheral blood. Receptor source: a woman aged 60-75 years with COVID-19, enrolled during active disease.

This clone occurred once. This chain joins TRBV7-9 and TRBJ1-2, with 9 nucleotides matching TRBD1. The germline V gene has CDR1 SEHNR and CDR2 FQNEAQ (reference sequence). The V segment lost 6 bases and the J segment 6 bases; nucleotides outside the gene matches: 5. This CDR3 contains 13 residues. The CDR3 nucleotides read TGTGCCAGCAGTCACACAGGGGGCCATGGCTACACCTTC. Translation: CASSHTGGHGYTF.

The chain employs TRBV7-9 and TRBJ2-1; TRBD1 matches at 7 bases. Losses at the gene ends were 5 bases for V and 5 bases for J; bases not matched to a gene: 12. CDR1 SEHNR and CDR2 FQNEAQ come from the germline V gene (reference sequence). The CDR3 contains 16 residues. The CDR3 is CASSAALGTAHNEQFF. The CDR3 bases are TGTGCCAGCAGCGCCGCTCTCGGGACAGCTCACAATGAGCAGTTCTTC. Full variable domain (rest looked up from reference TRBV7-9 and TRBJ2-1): DTGVSQNPRHKITKRGQNVTFRCDPISEHNRLYWYRQTLGQGPEFLTYFQNEAQLEKSRLLSDRFSAERPKGSFSTLEIQRTEQGDSAMYLCASSAALGTAHNEQFFGPGTRLTVL.

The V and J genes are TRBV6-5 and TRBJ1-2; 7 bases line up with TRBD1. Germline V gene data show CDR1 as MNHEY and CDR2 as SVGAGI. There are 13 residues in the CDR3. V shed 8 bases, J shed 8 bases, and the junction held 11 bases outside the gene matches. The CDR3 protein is CASSLQGRRGYTF. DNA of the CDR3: TGTGCCAGCTCTCTACAGGGGCGCAGAGGCTACACCTTC.

CDR3 region: CASSSNPGQGNEKLFF. Here the CDR3 DNA reads TGTGCCAGCAGCTCTAATCCGGGACAGGGTAATGAAAAACTGTTTTTT. This rearrangement joins TRBV11-2 to TRBJ1-4, with 9 bases matching TRBD1. Germline CDR1 reads SGHAT; CDR2 reads FQNNGV. The CDR3 has 16 residues. With 4 bases clipped from V and 4 bases from J, the junction kept 7 bases outside the gene matches.

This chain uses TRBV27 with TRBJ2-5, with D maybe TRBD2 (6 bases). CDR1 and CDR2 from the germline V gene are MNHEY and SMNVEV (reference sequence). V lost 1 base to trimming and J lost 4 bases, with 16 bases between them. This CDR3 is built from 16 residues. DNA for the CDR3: TGTGCCAGCAGTTTATTCCGTCTGGGAGGAGGAGAGACCCAGTACTTC. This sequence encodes CASSLFRLGGGETQYF.

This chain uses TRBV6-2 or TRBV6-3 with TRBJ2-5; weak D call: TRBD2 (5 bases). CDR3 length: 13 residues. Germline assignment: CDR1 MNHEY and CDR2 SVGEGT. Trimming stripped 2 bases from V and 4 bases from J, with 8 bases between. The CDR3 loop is CASSYERGETQYF. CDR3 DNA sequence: TGTGCCAGCAGTTACGAACGGGGAGAGACCCAGTACTTC.

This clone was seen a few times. The chain's CDR3 is CASSYQSDNEQFF. CDR3 DNA: TGTGCCAGCAGCTATCAATCGGACAATGAGCAGTTCTTC. The chain has TRBV3-1 (or the pseudogene TRBV3-2) and TRBJ2-1; D unresolved. Trimming removed 5 bases at V and 5 bases at J, with 10 bases between. The germline V gene has CDR1 LGHDT and CDR2 YNNKEL (reference sequence). CDR3 size: 13 residues.

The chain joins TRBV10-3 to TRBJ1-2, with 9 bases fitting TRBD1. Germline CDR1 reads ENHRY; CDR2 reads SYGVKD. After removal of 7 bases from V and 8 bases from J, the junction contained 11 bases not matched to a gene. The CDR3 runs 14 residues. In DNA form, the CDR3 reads TGTGCCATCAAGCTGGACAGGGGCCTTTCAGGCTACACCTTC. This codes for CAIKLDRGLSGYTF.

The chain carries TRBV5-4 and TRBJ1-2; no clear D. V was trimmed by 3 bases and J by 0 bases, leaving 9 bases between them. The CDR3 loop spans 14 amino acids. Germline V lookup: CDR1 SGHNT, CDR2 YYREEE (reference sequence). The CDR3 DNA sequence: TGTGCCAGCAGCTCCGAGCGGGCTAACTATGGCTACACCTTC. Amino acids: CASSSERANYGYTF.

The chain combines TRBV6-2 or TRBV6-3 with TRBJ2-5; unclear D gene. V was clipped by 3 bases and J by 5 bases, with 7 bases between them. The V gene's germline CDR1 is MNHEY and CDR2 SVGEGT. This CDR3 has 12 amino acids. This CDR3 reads CASSYLPETQYF. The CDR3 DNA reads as TGTGCCAGCAGTTATCTACCCGAGACCCAGTACTTC.

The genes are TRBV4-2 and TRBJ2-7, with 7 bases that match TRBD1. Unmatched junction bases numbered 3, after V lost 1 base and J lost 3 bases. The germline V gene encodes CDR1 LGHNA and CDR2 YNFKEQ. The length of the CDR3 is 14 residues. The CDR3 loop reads CASSQGQGDYEQYF. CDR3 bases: TGTGCCAGCAGCCAAGGACAGGGTGACTACGAGCAGTACTTC.

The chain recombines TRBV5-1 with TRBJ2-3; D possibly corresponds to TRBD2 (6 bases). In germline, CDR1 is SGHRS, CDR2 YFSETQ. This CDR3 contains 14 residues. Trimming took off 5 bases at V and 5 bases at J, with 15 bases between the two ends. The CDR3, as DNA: TGCGCCAGCAGAGATGGAGGGGTGGGAGATACGCAGTATTTT. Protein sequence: CASRDGGVGDTQYF.

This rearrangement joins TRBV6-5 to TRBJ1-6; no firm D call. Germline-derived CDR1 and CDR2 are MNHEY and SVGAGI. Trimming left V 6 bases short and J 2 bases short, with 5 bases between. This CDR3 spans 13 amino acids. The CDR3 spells CASRSTYNSPLHF. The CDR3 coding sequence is TGTGCCAGCAGGAGCACCTATAATTCACCCCTCCACTTT.

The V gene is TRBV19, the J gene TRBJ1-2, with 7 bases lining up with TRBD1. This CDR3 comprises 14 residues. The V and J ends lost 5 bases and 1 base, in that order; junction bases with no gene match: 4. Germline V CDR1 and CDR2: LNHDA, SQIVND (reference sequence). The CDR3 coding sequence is TGTGCCAGTAGTTCAACAGGGGATAACTATGGCTACACCTTC. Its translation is CASSSTGDNYGYTF.

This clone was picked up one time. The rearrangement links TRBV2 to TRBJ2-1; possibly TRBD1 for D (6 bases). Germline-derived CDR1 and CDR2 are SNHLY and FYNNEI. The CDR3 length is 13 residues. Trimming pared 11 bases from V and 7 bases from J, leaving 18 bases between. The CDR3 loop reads CASHRTGSNEQFF. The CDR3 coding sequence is TGTGCCTCCCATCGAACAGGGTCGAATGAGCAGTTCTTC.

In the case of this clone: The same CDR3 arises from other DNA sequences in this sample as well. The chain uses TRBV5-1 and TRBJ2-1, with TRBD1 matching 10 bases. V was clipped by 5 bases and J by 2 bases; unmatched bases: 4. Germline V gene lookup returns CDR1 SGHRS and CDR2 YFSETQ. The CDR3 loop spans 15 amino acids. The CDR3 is CASSLGQGTYNEQFF. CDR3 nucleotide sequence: TGCGCCAGCAGTCTGGGACAGGGGACCTACAATGAGCAGTTCTTC.

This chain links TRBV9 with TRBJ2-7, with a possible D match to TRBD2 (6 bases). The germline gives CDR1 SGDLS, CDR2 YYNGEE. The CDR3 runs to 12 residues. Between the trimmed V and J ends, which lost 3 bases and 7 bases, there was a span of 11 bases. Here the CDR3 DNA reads TGTGCCAGCAGCGACCCTGGGACTGAGCAGTACTTC. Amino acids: CASSDPGTEQYF.

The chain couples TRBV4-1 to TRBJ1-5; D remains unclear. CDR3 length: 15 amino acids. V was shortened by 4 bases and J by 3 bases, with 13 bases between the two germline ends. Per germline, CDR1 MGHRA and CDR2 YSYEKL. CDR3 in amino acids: CASSRVTGVNQPQHF. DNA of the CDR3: TGCGCCAGCAGCCGGGTTACCGGGGTCAATCAGCCCCAGCATTTT.

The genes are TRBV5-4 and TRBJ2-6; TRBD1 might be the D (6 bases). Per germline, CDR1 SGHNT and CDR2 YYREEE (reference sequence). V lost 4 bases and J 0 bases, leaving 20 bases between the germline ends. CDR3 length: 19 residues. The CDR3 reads CASSPSGRRGVSGANVLTF. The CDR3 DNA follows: TGTGCCAGCAGCCCCTCCGGTCGCAGGGGAGTCTCTGGGGCCAACGTCCTGACTTTC.

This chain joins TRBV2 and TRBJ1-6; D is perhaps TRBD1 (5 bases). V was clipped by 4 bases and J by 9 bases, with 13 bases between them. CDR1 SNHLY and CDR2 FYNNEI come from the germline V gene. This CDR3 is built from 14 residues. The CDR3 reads CASSGGDHGSPLHF. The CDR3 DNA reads TGTGCCAGCAGTGGCGGGGACCATGGTTCACCCCTCCACTTT.

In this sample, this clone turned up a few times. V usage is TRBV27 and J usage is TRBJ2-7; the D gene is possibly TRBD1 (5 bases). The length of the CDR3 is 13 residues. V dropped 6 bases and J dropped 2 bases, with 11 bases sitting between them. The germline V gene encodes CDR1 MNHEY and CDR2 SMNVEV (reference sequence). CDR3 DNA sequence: TGTGCCAGCAGGGGCCAGGGCGCCTACGAGCAGTACTTC. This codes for CASRGQGAYEQYF.

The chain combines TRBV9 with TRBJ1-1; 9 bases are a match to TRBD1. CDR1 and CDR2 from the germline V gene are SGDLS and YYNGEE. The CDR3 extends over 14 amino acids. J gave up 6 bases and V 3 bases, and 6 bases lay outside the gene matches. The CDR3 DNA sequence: TGTGCCAGCAGCGACTTTACAGGGGGCGCTGAAGCTTTCTTT. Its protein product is CASSDFTGGAEAFF.

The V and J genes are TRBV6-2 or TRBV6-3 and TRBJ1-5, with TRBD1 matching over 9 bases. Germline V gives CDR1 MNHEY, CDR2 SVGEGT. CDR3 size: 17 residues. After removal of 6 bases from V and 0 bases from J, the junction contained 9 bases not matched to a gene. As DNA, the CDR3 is TGTGCCAGCAGCAACGGGACAGGGTTTTATAGCAATCAGCCCCAGCATTTT. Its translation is CASSNGTGFYSNQPQHF.

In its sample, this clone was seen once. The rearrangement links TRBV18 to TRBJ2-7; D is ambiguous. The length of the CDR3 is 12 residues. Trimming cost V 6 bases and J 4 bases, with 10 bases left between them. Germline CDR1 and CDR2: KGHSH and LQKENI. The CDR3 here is CASSQTSYEQYF. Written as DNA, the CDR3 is TGTGCCAGCTCTCAAACAAGTTACGAGCAGTACTTC. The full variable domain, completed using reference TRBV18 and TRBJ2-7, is NAGVMQNPRHLVRRRGQEARLRCSPMKGHSHVYWYRQLPEEGLKFMVYLQKENIIDESGMPKERFSAEFPKEGPSILRIQQVVRGDSAAYFCASSQTSYEQYFGPGTRLTVT.